The next 5 T cell receptor beta chains were all read from a single sample in a study of blood T cells in healthy people across ages. With a J-beta primer mix and a sample-barcoded 5' primer, a second PCR ran about 7 to 11 cycles. TCRdb analysed the 5' RACE reads with MiXCR anew, one entry per CDR3 protein. There are 700,000 or so distinct CDR3 sequences in the sample; 22% occur only once, and around a fifth lies in the top ten. The specimen sequenced was blood. Every receptor here comes from a man in his 70s in good health.

This clonotype turned up a few times. The rearrangement uses TRBV29-1 and TRBJ2-7; 7 bases match TRBD2. This CDR3 comprises 12 residues. Per the germline V gene, CDR1 is SQVTM and CDR2 is ANQGSEA. J gave up 6 bases and V 3 bases, and 5 bases lay outside the gene matches. For the CDR3, the DNA is TGCAGCGTTGAGAGGGAGGGCCGCGAGCAGTACTTC. It specifies CSVEREGREQYF.

A few counts support this clonotype. This chain joins TRBV4-3 and TRBJ2-3, with D maybe TRBD2 (8 bases). CDR1 LGHNA and CDR2 YSLEER come from the germline V gene. This CDR3 is 17 amino acids long. Trimming pared 4 bases from V and 8 bases from J, leaving 25 bases between. The CDR3 bases are TGCGCCAGCAGCCTGGTGCTTGCGGGAGGCCCAGGGGGTACGCAGTATTTT. Amino acid sequence: CASSLVLAGGPGGTQYF.

This chain joins TRBV7-2 and TRBJ1-4; D is uncertain. CDR1 and CDR2 from the germline V gene are SGHTA and FQGNSA. The CDR3 extends over 15 amino acids. Trimming took off 5 bases at V and 5 bases at J, with 15 bases between the two ends. This CDR3 is CASSRTQVTNEKLFF. CDR3 DNA: TGTGCCAGCAGCCGTACGCAGGTGACAAATGAAAAACTGTTTTTT.

The rearrangement uses TRBV21-1 and TRBJ2-2; TRBD2 is taken as the D call from the table, unchecked against the DNA. TRBV21-1 represents a pseudogene. This CDR3 region has 15 residues. The CDR3 nucleotides read TGTGCCAGCAGCAAAGGTCGCGGGAGTCTTTGGGAGCTGTTTTTT. Residues: CASSKGRGSLWELFF.

V usage is TRBV12-3 or TRBV12-4 and J usage is TRBJ1-5, with TRBD1 identical over 8 bases. The CDR3 extends over 15 amino acids. The trim removed 4 bases at V and 4 bases at J, leaving 6 bases unmatched. CDR3 protein: CASSSGQGQNQPQHF. The CDR3 coding sequence is TGTGCCAGCAGTTCAGGACAGGGACAGAATCAGCCCCAGCATTTT.